Listed here are 30 T cell receptor beta chains from one sample, sequenced in a study of T cell responses to AZD1222 COVID-19 vaccine (dated by TCRdb to the early 2020s). The sample's time point label, decoded: baseline before first vaccination. The library was generated by the immunoSEQ multiplex PCR assay. Sourced from immuneACCESS, this table was stored by TCRdb with only in-frame sequences that have V and J called. A share of the clones is absent; for the studies checked, an unresolved V gene accounts for under half, and the remainder has no known explanation. This sample lists under 140,000 clones; about 85% were detected once. The top ten clones comprise about 3.3% of the sample. This specimen was peripheral blood, taken on day 0 of AZD1222 vaccination. The receptors here all came from an adult in good health.

V usage is TRBV3-1 (or the pseudogene TRBV3-2) and J usage is TRBJ2-7, with TRBD1 matching 8 bases. In germline, CDR1 is LGHDT, CDR2 YNNKEL (reference sequence). This CDR3 has 14 residues. Unmatched junction bases numbered 7, after V lost 4 bases and J lost 5 bases. The CDR3 sequence: CASSLRQGFHEQYF. Here the CDR3 DNA reads TGTGCCAGCAGCCTTCGACAGGGGTTCCACGAGCAGTACTTC.

The CDR3 here is CASSPLPESAKNIQYF. CDR3 DNA sequence: TGTGCCAGCTCACCACTTCCGGAATCAGCCAAAAACATTCAGTACTTC. J is TRBJ2-4 and V is TRBV18; D unclear. V was trimmed by 1 base and J by 0 bases, leaving 10 bases between them. The CDR3 contains 16 residues. CDR1 and CDR2 from the germline V gene are KGHSH and LQKENI.

The chain recombines TRBV9 with TRBJ1-1; 8 bases agree with TRBD1. Unmatched junction bases numbered 11, after V lost 4 bases and J lost 6 bases. The germline CDR1 and CDR2 sequences are SGDLS and YYNGEE. This CDR3 region has 15 residues. CDR3 bases: TGTGCCAGCAGCACCGCCGGGACAGGACGGGCTGAAGCTTTCTTT. Residues: CASSTAGTGRAEAFF.

The CDR3 DNA is TGTGCCAGCAGCCGACAGAGCAATCAGCCCCAGCATTTT. This codes for CASSRQSNQPQHF. The J gene is TRBJ1-5, the V gene TRBV14; perhaps TRBD1 as D (5 bases). CDR1 and CDR2 (germline): SGHDN, FVKESK. This CDR3 comprises 13 residues. Trimming stripped 4 bases from V and 1 base from J, with 5 bases between.

The chain is built from TRBV6-6 and TRBJ1-2; 10 nucleotides line up with TRBD1. This CDR3 is built from 14 residues. V shed 6 bases, J shed 6 bases, and the junction held 7 bases outside the gene matches. Germline values: CDR1 MNHNY, CDR2 SVGAGI (reference sequence). The CDR3 loop is CASSPGQGVNGYTF. The DNA for the CDR3 is TGTGCCAGCAGCCCCGGACAGGGGGTGAATGGCTACACCTTC.

This clone appeared a single time. As DNA, the CDR3 is TGTGCCAGCAGCTTAGGGATCGGCGATTCACCCCTCCACTTT. Translation: CASSLGIGDSPLHF. The genes are TRBV7-2 and TRBJ1-6; no clear D. V shed 1 base and J shed 8 bases, with 9 bases lying between them. CDR1 is SGHTA, CDR2 FQGNSA, per germline. This CDR3 is built from 14 residues.

This chain joins TRBV29-1 and TRBJ2-3; TRBD1 matches 9 bases. Germline CDR1 and CDR2: SQVTM and ANQGSEA. Trimming cost V 0 bases and J 3 bases; bases outside gene matches: 1. There are 14 residues in the CDR3. The CDR3 region has the DNA TGCAGCGTTGAAGATGGACAGGGGACAGATACGCAGTATTTT. It translates to CSVEDGQGTDTQYF.

This clone showed up just a few times. V gene TRBV9 combines with J gene TRBJ2-2; D may be TRBD2 (6 bases). CDR3 length: 17 residues. Germline V gene data show CDR1 as SGDLS and CDR2 as YYNGEE. The germline V and J ends were trimmed by 4 bases and 2 bases, with 18 bases remaining between them. CDR3 nucleotide sequence: TGTGCCAGCAGCCTCCTCCGGGACTCCACTAACACCGGGGAGCTGTTTTTT. Translating gives CASSLLRDSTNTGELFF. Complete variable domain (other parts from reference TRBV9 and TRBJ2-2): DSGVTQTPKHLITATGQRVTLRCSPRSGDLSVYWYQQSLDQGLQFLIQYYNGEERAKGNILERFSAQQFPDLHSELNLSSLELGDSALYFCASSLLRDSTNTGELFFGEGSRLTVL.

The chain couples TRBV30 to TRBJ1-5; 11 bases agree with TRBD1. The CDR3 is 17 residues long. Germline lookup yields CDR1 GTSNPN and CDR2 SVGIG (reference sequence). Trimming at V came to 0 bases and at J to 7 bases, leaving 11 bases not matched to a gene. CDR3 nucleotides: TGTGCCTGGAGTGTATGGGACAGGGGGTTTTCGGGACAGCCCCAGCATTTT. It codes for CAWSVWDRGFSGQPQHF.

The chain uses TRBV6-6 and TRBJ1-4; 8 nucleotides match TRBD1. CDR1 MNHNY and CDR2 SVGAGI come from the germline V gene (reference sequence). The length of the CDR3 is 14 residues. V lost 6 bases, J lost 8 bases, and 8 bases stayed unmatched. CDR3 region: CASRTGADWEKLFF. CDR3 nucleotides: TGTGCCAGCAGGACAGGGGCCGACTGGGAAAAACTGTTTTTT.

This rearrangement joins TRBV28 to TRBJ2-1; the match to TRBD2 covers 7 bases. J lost 3 bases, V lost 5 bases, and 4 bases had no gene match. The germline CDR1 and CDR2 sequences are MDHEN and SYDVKM. This CDR3 has 14 amino acids. The CDR3 region has the DNA TGTGCCAGCAGTCGCGGGAGCCGCTACAATGAGCAGTTCTTC. Translated, it gives CASSRGSRYNEQFF.

The rearrangement links TRBV4-1 to TRBJ1-4; D is possibly TRBD1 (5 bases). The germline V gene has CDR1 MGHRA and CDR2 YSYEKL. The CDR3 length is 17 residues. V lost 1 base, J lost 0 bases, and 12 bases lay in between. CDR3 in amino acids: CASSQGEGHATNEKLFF. The CDR3 bases are TGCGCCAGCAGCCAAGGTGAGGGGCACGCAACTAATGAAAAACTGTTTTTT.

The chain has TRBV11-3 and TRBJ1-1; D unclear. The ends were cut back, 2 bases at V and 3 bases at J, with 7 bases in the middle. This CDR3 is 13 amino acids long. Per germline, CDR1 SGHNT and CDR2 YENEEA. CDR3 loop: CASSLTGDTEAFF. The DNA of the CDR3 is TGTGCCAGCAGCTTAACCGGGGACACTGAAGCTTTCTTT.

The chain uses TRBV5-1 and TRBJ1-2, with 12 bases that match TRBD1. The V gene's germline CDR1 is SGHRS and CDR2 YFSETQ. The CDR3 loop spans 17 amino acids. Trimming at V came to 4 bases and at J to 6 bases, leaving 13 bases not matched to a gene. CDR3 nucleotide sequence: TGCGCCAGCAGCGCCGGGACAGGGGGCACAATGGGCGATGGCTACACCTTC. Translating gives CASSAGTGGTMGDGYTF.

In DNA, the CDR3 is TGTGCCAGCAGTGATGTGGGGGCTGCTCAGCCCCAGCATTTT. This codes for CASSDVGAAQPQHF. The rearrangement uses TRBV6-1 and TRBJ1-5; the D gene is possibly TRBD1 (6 bases). There are 14 residues in the CDR3. Germline V gene sequence: CDR1 MNHNS, CDR2 SASEGT. The V end was cut by 3 bases, the J end by 6 bases, with 12 bases between.

The chain combines TRBV3-1 (or the pseudogene TRBV3-2) with TRBJ2-7; D is ambiguous. The CDR3 has 15 residues. V dropped 5 bases and J dropped 2 bases, with 16 bases sitting between them. Per germline, CDR1 LGHDT and CDR2 YNNKEL (reference sequence). CDR3 nucleotides: TGTGCCAGCAGCGAAAGGCACTCCCCGGCCTACGAGCAGTACTTC. It codes for CASSERHSPAYEQYF.

The V gene is TRBV5-4, the J gene TRBJ1-3; 7 nucleotides align to TRBD1. The germline V gene has CDR1 SGHNT and CDR2 YYREEE (reference sequence). V lost 0 bases, J lost 4 bases, and 1 base stayed unmatched. The CDR3 totals 14 residues. Here the CDR3 reads CASSLGGQGNTIYF. In DNA, the CDR3 is TGTGCCAGCAGCTTGGGGGGACAGGGAAACACCATATATTTT.

V usage is TRBV2 and J usage is TRBJ1-4; D unresolved. The CDR3 is 13 amino acids. V was shortened by 4 bases and J by 7 bases, with 10 bases between the two germline ends. Looked up from germline, CDR1 is SNHLY and CDR2 is FYNNEI. The CDR3 DNA reads TGTGCCAGCAGTGTACAAAGAGGTGAAAAACTGTTTTTT. Amino acids: CASSVQRGEKLFF.

The rearrangement uses TRBV6-2 or TRBV6-3 and TRBJ2-7, with D unresolved. With 2 bases removed from V and 6 bases from J, the gap between germline ends came to 11 bases. CDR3 length: 13 residues. CDR1 is MNHEY, CDR2 SVGEGT, per germline. The CDR3 bases are TGTGCCAGCAGTTACCAGAGCAAAGGCGAGCAGTACTTC. As protein: CASSYQSKGEQYF.

The chain combines TRBV13 with TRBJ2-7; D remains unclear. Germline CDR1 PRHDT, CDR2 FYEKMQ (reference sequence). The V end was cut by 0 bases, the J end by 3 bases, with 3 bases between. The CDR3 extends over 12 amino acids. The CDR3 DNA is TGTGCCAGCAGCTTAGGGGACTACGAGCAGTACTTC. Translation gives CASSLGDYEQYF.

Only one count was recorded for this clone. This chain joins TRBV20-1 and TRBJ1-4; TRBD1 aligns across 9 bases. The CDR3 sequence is 15 residues long. Trimming cost V 3 bases and J 5 bases; bases outside gene matches: 7. Germline CDR1 reads DFQATT; CDR2 reads SNEGSKA (reference sequence). CDR3 protein: CSASSQGALNEKLFF. DNA of the CDR3: TGCAGTGCTAGTTCACAGGGGGCGCTGAATGAAAAACTGTTTTTT.

This chain connects TRBV18 to TRBJ1-1; a weak D match, TRBD1 (5 bases). Trimming stripped 8 bases from V and 0 bases from J, with 16 bases between. Germline CDR1 is KGHSH and CDR2 is LQKENI. The CDR3 covers 15 residues. CDR3 residues: CASAQVTGLNTEAFF. CDR3 in DNA: TGTGCCAGCGCACAAGTCACAGGACTGAACACTGAAGCTTTCTTT.

This chain links TRBV28 with TRBJ1-5; D may be TRBD1 (5 bases). The CDR3 is 16 amino acids. Germline CDR1 MDHEN, CDR2 SYDVKM. V was trimmed by 6 bases and J by 2 bases, leaving 17 bases between them. The CDR3 sequence is CASRNRGHGGNQPQHF. The DNA of the CDR3 is TGTGCCAGCAGAAACCGGGGCCATGGAGGCAATCAGCCCCAGCATTTT.

The chain joins TRBV6-5 to TRBJ2-2, with 8 bases identical to TRBD2. This CDR3 comprises 14 residues. The germline gives CDR1 MNHEY, CDR2 SVGAGI. V gave up 6 bases and J gave up 3 bases; unmatched junction bases: 3. CDR3 region: CASRRGADTGELFF. CDR3 sequence (DNA): TGTGCCAGCAGGCGGGGGGCGGACACCGGGGAGCTGTTTTTT.

This clone has only one observation. V gene TRBV4-3 combines with J gene TRBJ1-1, with 10 bases that match TRBD1. This CDR3 comprises 17 residues. The germline gives CDR1 LGHNA, CDR2 YSLEER. J lost 0 bases, V lost 0 bases, and 4 bases had no gene match. CDR3 coding DNA: TGCGCCAGCAGCCAAGATGTGACAGGGGGCTTGAACACTGAAGCTTTCTTT. Protein sequence: CASSQDVTGGLNTEAFF.

The chain links TRBV29-1 to TRBJ1-4; D call uncertain. The germline gives CDR1 SQVTM, CDR2 ANQGSEA. Trimming took 7 bases from V and 1 from J, leaving 10 bases between them. The CDR3 runs to 13 residues. The DNA for the CDR3 is TGCAGCGGCATGGACGGAACTAATGAAAAACTGTTTTTT. It yields the protein CSGMDGTNEKLFF.

The chain joins TRBV18 to TRBJ2-7, with 7 bases that match TRBD2. The CDR3 sequence is 14 residues long. V was pared by 2 bases and J by 3 bases, with 4 bases of the junction left unmatched. Germline V CDR1 and CDR2: KGHSH, LQKENI. Here the CDR3 DNA reads TGTGCCAGCTCACCAGCATCGGGGGGCTACGAGCAGTACTTC. It encodes CASSPASGGYEQYF.

The rearrangement links TRBV18 to TRBJ1-1; D perhaps matches TRBD1 (5 bases). V was cut by 1 base and J by 5 bases, with 8 bases left in between. Germline V gives CDR1 KGHSH, CDR2 LQKENI. This CDR3 is built from 13 residues. The DNA for the CDR3 is TGTGCCAGCTCACCACTCAGGGATACTGAAGCTTTCTTT. As protein: CASSPLRDTEAFF.

This clone has only a few counts. The CDR3 nucleotides read TGCGCCAGCAGTCAATCGTGGGCCCTACCCGGGACAGACTCCTACGAGCAGTACTTC. It yields the protein CASSQSWALPGTDSYEQYF. The rearrangement links TRBV23-1 to TRBJ2-7, with TRBD1 matching 7 bases. TRBV23-1 belongs to the ORF category, with a function that is uncertain. The CDR3 sequence is 19 residues long. The trim removed 0 bases at V and 0 bases at J, leaving 14 bases unmatched.

The chain combines TRBV14 with TRBJ2-7, with D perhaps matching TRBD1 (5 bases). This CDR3 comprises 14 residues. Looked up from germline, CDR1 is SGHDN and CDR2 is FVKESK. Trimming left V 1 base short and J 3 bases short, with 10 bases between. CDR3 sequence (DNA): TGTGCCAGCAGCCAAGGACAGACAATCTACGAGCAGTACTTC. Its translation: CASSQGQTIYEQYF. Full variable domain (outside the CDR3, taken from reference TRBV14 and TRBJ2-7): EAGVTQFPSHSVIEKGQTVTLRCDPISGHDNLYWYRRVMGKEIKFLLHFVKESKQDESGMPNNRFLAERTGGTYSTLKVQPAELEDSGVYFCASSQGQTIYEQYFGPGTRLTVT.